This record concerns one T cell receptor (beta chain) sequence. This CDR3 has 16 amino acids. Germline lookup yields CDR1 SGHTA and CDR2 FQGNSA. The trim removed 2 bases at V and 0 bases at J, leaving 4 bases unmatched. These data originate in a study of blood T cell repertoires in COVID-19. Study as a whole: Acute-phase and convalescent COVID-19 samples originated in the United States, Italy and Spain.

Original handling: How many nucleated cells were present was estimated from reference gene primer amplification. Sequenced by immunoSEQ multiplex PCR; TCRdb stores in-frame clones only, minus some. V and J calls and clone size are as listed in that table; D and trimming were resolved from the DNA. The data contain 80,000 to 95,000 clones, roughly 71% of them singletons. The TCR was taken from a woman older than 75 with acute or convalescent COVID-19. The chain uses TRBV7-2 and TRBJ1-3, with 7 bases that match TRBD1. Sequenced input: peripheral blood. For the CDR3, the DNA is TGTGCCAGCAGCTTAACCGGGACAGACTCTGGAAACACCATATATTTT. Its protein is CASSLTGTDSGNTIYF.